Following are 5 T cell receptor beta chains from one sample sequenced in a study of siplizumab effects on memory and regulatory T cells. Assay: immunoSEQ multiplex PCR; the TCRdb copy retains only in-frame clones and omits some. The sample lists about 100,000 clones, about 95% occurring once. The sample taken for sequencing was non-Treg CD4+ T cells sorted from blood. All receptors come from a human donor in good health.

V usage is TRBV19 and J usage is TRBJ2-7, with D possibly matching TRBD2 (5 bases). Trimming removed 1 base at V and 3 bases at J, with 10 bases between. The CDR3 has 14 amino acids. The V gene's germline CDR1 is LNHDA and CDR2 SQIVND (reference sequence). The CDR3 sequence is CASSIALAGYEQYF. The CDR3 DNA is TGTGCCAGTAGTATAGCTCTAGCTGGCTACGAGCAGTACTTC.

CDR3 amino acids: CASSFPSGTWEYF. The CDR3 DNA follows: TGTGCCAGCAGTTTCCCTTCCGGGACTTGGGAGTACTTC. This chain uses TRBV28 with TRBJ2-7; D might be TRBD2 (6 bases). This CDR3 is built from 13 residues. Germline CDR1 reads MDHEN; CDR2 reads SYDVKM. Trimming stripped 3 bases from V and 11 bases from J, with 17 bases between. Full variable domain (missing parts from reference TRBV28 and TRBJ2-7): DVKVTQSSRYLVKRTGEKVFLECVQDMDHENMFWYRQDPGLGLRLIYFSYDVKMKEKGDIPEGYSVSREKKERFSLILESASTNQTSMYLCASSFPSGTWEYFGPGTRLTVT.

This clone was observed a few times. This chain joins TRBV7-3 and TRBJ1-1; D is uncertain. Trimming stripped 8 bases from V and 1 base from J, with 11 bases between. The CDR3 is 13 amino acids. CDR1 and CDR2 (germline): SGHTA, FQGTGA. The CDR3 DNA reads TGTGCCAGCTCCAAACGAGGGAACACTGAAGCTTTCTTT. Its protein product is CASSKRGNTEAFF.

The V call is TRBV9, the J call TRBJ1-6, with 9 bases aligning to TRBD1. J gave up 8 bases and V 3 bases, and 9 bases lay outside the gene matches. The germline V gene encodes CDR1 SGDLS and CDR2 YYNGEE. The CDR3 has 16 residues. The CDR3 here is CASSEGPGQGDSPLHF. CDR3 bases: TGTGCCAGCAGCGAGGGGCCGGGACAGGGAGATTCACCCCTCCACTTT.

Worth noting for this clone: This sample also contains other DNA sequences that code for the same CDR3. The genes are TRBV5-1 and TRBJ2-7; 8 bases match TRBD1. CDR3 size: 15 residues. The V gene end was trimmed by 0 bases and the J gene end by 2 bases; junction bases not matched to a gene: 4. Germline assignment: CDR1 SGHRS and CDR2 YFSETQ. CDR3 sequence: CASSLAGTGTYEQYF. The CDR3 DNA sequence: TGCGCCAGCAGCTTGGCCGGGACAGGTACCTACGAGCAGTACTTC. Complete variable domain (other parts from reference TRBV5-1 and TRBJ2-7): KAGVTQTPRYLIKTRGQQVTLSCSPISGHRSVSWYQQTPGQGLQFLFEYFSETQRNKGNFPGRFSGRQFSNSRSEMNVSTLELGDSALYLCASSLAGTGTYEQYFGPGTRLTVT.